This T cell receptor beta chain came from a study of T cell changes during pregnancy in multiple sclerosis. TCRdb's copy holds only in-frame clones and misses some; the assay was immunoSEQ multiplex PCR. The data hold some 22,000 clones, with around nine tenths observed a single time. V was pared by 1 base and J by 3 bases, with 16 bases between. The CDR3 sequence is 16 residues long. CDR1 and CDR2 (germline): SGHVS, FNYEAQ. The sample holds one count of this clone. This sequence joins TRBV7-6 and TRBJ2-7, with D possibly being TRBD1 (5 bases). The receptor comes from a female donor in good health, enrolled as a control in a pregnancy study. The sample here was CD4+ T cells from peripheral blood mononuclear cells, taken in the second trimester of pregnancy. Here the CDR3 DNA reads TGTGCCAGCAGCTTAGGTTCCTCCGGACAACTCTACGAGCAGTACTTC. It encodes CASSLGSSGQLYEQYF.